The entry below gives a single TCR beta chain sequence along with its context. This entry belongs to a study of T-cell reconstitution after alpha-beta-depleted transplantation in children. Trimming took off 6 bases at V and 4 bases at J, with 18 bases between the two ends. CDR3 length: 15 residues. The TCRbeta library was prepared with unique molecular identifiers. One entry per CDR3 protein, called by TCRdb with MiXCR from the PCR reads. Among around 230,000 distinct CDR3 sequences listed, approximately 17% were seen once. V and J are TRBV12-3 or TRBV12-4 and TRBJ2-5; D may match TRBD1 or TRBD2 (5 bases each). Material: PBMCs, mostly from graft donor cells, obtained 360 days after TCRalphabeta/CD19-depleted stem cell transplant. This clonotype was sampled from a male patient aged 2-9 years who had a stem cell transplant for acute lymphoblastic leukemia, so the T cells may come from the graft donor. CDR3 DNA sequence: TGTGCCAGCAGAACCGGGACGGGACGATTAGAGACCCAGTACTTC. This codes for CASRTGTGRLETQYF.